Following are 25 T cell receptor beta chains from one sample sequenced in a study of T cells in Graves' hyperthyroidism and ophthalmopathy. Authors of the study amplified TCR beta CDR3 regions from RNA transcripts. Carried out on the TCR CDR3, a first-round RT-PCR used the HTBI primer set. TCRdb called the multiplex PCR reads again in MiXCR, with one record for every CDR3 protein. The sample lists some 510,000 distinct CDR3 sequences; less than 25% were seen once. Sequencing used blood. The receptors come from a man between 18 and 29 years old with Graves' hyperthyroidism.

Ten or more counts support this clonotype. V and J are TRBV12-3 or TRBV12-4 and TRBJ2-7; D is unresolved. V was cut by 5 bases and J by 1 base, with 12 bases left in between. This CDR3 has 14 amino acids. The CDR3, as DNA: TGTGCCAGCAGTCTCCCGGACGGATCCTACGAGCAGTACTTC. Its protein product is CASSLPDGSYEQYF.

The genes are TRBV4-1 and TRBJ1-1; D uncertain. The CDR3 is 15 amino acids. Germline CDR1 reads MGHRA; CDR2 reads YSYEKL. Deletions cut 1 base from V and 3 bases from J, with 12 bases between. CDR3: CASSQADVDHTEAFF. The DNA of the CDR3 is TGCGCCAGCAGCCAAGCCGACGTTGACCACACTGAAGCTTTCTTT.

Notes on this clonotype: One end of the junction varies from germline; a read error may be responsible. The chain links TRBV19 to TRBJ1-1; D is perhaps TRBD1 (5 bases). Germline CDR1 and CDR2: LNHDA and SQIVND (reference sequence). The CDR3 runs 14 residues. The CDR3 loop is CASSQQGMNSEAFF. In DNA form, the CDR3 reads TGTGCCAGTAGTCAGCAGGGAATGAACTCTGAAGCTTTCTTT. Full variable domain (missing parts from reference TRBV19 and TRBJ1-1): DGGITQSPKYLFRKEGQNVTLSCEQNLNHDAMYWYRQDPGQGLRLIYYSQIVNDFQKGDIAEGYSVSREKKESFPLTVTSAQKNPTAFYLCASSQQGMNSEAFFGQGTRLTVV.

CDR3 sequence (DNA): TGTGCCAGCAGTTCGGGACAGAGATTCTACGAGCAGTACTTC. This translates into CASSSGQRFYEQYF. The V gene is TRBV6-2 or TRBV6-3, the J gene TRBJ2-7, with TRBD1 matching 7 bases. The CDR3 is 14 residues long. After removal of 4 bases from V and 3 bases from J, the junction contained 6 bases not matched to a gene. Germline lookup yields CDR1 MNHEY and CDR2 SVGEGT.

This clonotype has a handful of counts. J is TRBJ1-3 and V is TRBV6-5; D uncertain. V gave up 0 bases and J gave up 0 bases, with 6 bases separating them. CDR1 MNHEY and CDR2 SVGAGI come from the germline V gene. CDR3 size: 15 residues. The CDR3 nucleotides read TGTGCCAGCAGTTACTCTCACCGCTCTGGAAACACCATATATTTT. Its protein product is CASSYSHRSGNTIYF.

This clonotype was recorded many times. J is TRBJ1-2 and V is TRBV5-1; TRBD1 agrees at 10 bases. The germline V gene encodes CDR1 SGHRS and CDR2 YFSETQ. V lost 4 bases to trimming and J lost 2 bases; unmatched junction nucleotides: 2. There are 14 residues in the CDR3. The CDR3 DNA is TGCGCCAGCAGCAAGGGACAGGGGAACTATGGCTACACCTTC. This codes for CASSKGQGNYGYTF. The variable domain in full, with the rest retrieved from reference TRBV5-1 and TRBJ1-2, is KAGVTQTPRYLIKTRGQQVTLSCSPISGHRSVSWYQQTPGQGLQFLFEYFSETQRNKGNFPGRFSGRQFSNSRSEMNVSTLELGDSALYLCASSKGQGNYGYTFGSGTRLTVV.

This clonotype was detected many times. The J gene is TRBJ1-2, the V gene TRBV12-3 or TRBV12-4; a weak D match, TRBD1 (5 bases). Trimming pared 3 bases from V and 8 bases from J, leaving 13 bases between. CDR3 length: 13 residues. CDR3 coding DNA: TGTGCCAGCAGTTTGGGGCGGACCCTCGGCTACACCTTC. Amino acid sequence: CASSLGRTLGYTF.

The rearrangement links TRBV4-1 to TRBJ1-1; D not certain. From germline, CDR1 is MGHRA and CDR2 YSYEKL. The V gene lost 8 bases and the J gene lost 5 bases, with 15 bases spanning the gap. The CDR3 is made up of 13 amino acids. CDR3 DNA: TGCGCCAGCTCGTTGGCCGAGGAGACTGAAGCTTTCTTT. Protein sequence: CASSLAEETEAFF.

This clonotype occurred many times. The chain couples TRBV28 to TRBJ1-1; no clear D gene. Germline CDR1 and CDR2: MDHEN and SYDVKM. This CDR3 is 13 amino acids long. V was pared by 2 bases and J by 8 bases, with 12 bases between. CDR3 nucleotides: TGTGCCAGCAGTTTAAGGACCCCGAACGAAGCTTTCTTT. It specifies CASSLRTPNEAFF.

This clonotype was seen repeatedly, ten times or more. The chain has TRBV6-1 and TRBJ1-1, with D possibly matching TRBD1 (6 bases). V lost 8 bases and J 5 bases, leaving 15 bases between the germline ends. CDR1 and CDR2 (germline): MNHNS, SASEGT. The CDR3 extends over 13 amino acids. The CDR3 spells CASHHRGRTEAFF. The DNA for the CDR3 is TGTGCCAGCCACCACCGGGGGCGAACTGAAGCTTTCTTT.

The sample holds many counts of this clonotype. CDR3 nucleotide sequence: TGCGCCAGCAGTGAGTCGGGGGGGGACACTGAAGCTTTCTTT. As protein: CASSESGGDTEAFF. This chain connects TRBV10-2 to TRBJ1-1, with D perhaps TRBD1 (5 bases). This CDR3 is 14 amino acids long. The germline gives CDR1 WSHSY, CDR2 SAAADI. Trimming pared 0 bases from V and 3 bases from J, leaving 8 bases between.

This clonotype was seen repeatedly, ten times or more. The chain couples TRBV7-2 to TRBJ2-5; 10 bases are a match to TRBD2. The J segment lost 5 bases and the V segment lost 3 bases, leaving 9 bases of the junction unmatched. The CDR3 length is 16 residues. From germline, CDR1 is SGHTA and CDR2 FQGNSA. CDR3 in DNA: TGTGCCAGCAGCTTCGGTCTAGCGGGGGACTCGGAGACCCAGTACTTC. Its protein is CASSFGLAGDSETQYF. Supplemented by reference TRBV7-2 and TRBJ2-5, the full variable domain reads GAGVSQSPSNKVTEKGKDVELRCDPISGHTALYWYRQSLGQGLEFLIYFQGNSAPDKSGLPSDRFSAERTGGSVSTLTIQRTQQEDSAVYLCASSFGLAGDSETQYFGPGTRLLVL.

This clonotype was observed a single time. A much bigger clone sits one base away, suggesting this may be a read error. The CDR3 carries no conserved terminal phenylalanine or tryptophan, so it likely arises from a read error. The rearrangement joins TRBV7-6 to TRBJ2-7, with unresolved D. Trimming took off 0 bases at V and 6 bases at J, with 9 bases between the two ends. Germline values: CDR1 SGHVS, CDR2 FNYEAQ. There are 13 residues in the CDR3. This CDR3 reads CASSLAPGSEQYL. CDR3 DNA sequence: TGTGCCAGCAGCTTAGCTCCAGGCTCCGAGCAGTACCTC.

This clonotype was counted many times. The genes are TRBV7-6 and TRBJ2-7; D not resolved. CDR3 length: 14 residues. Germline V gives CDR1 SGHVS, CDR2 FNYEAQ. V was clipped by 1 base and J by 1 base, with 8 bases between them. The CDR3 nucleotides are TGTGCCAGCAGCTTAGGAACAGAGTCCTACGAGCAGTACTTC. It specifies CASSLGTESYEQYF.

Many counts were recorded for this clonotype. The chain carries TRBV11-2 and TRBJ2-7; 8 nucleotides match TRBD2. CDR1 is SGHAT, CDR2 FQNNGV, per germline. V shed 5 bases, J shed 2 bases, and the junction held 5 bases outside the gene matches. CDR3 size: 14 residues. The CDR3 coding sequence is TGTGCCAGCAGCCCTAGCGGGCCCCCCTACGAGCAGTACTTC. Encoded protein: CASSPSGPPYEQYF.

This clonotype was counted ten times or more. V gene TRBV28 combines with J gene TRBJ1-5; D remains ambiguous. Germline V gene lookup returns CDR1 MDHEN and CDR2 SYDVKM. The CDR3 has 14 amino acids. The V and J ends lost 5 bases and 0 bases respectively, with 8 bases between them. For the CDR3, the DNA is TGTGCCAGCAGTCAGACTTATAGCAATCAGCCCCAGCATTTT. It is translated as CASSQTYSNQPQHF.

In its sample, this clonotype was seen many times. This chain links TRBV27 with TRBJ2-7, with 7 bases identical to TRBD2. The CDR3 runs to 11 residues. In germline, CDR1 is MNHEY, CDR2 SMNVEV (reference sequence). V dropped 4 bases and J dropped 6; count of bases not matched to a gene: 0. The CDR3 spells CASSWGGEQYF. DNA for the CDR3: TGTGCCAGCAGTTGGGGGGGCGAGCAGTACTTC.

The V call is TRBV20-1, the J call TRBJ1-2; D not certain. Germline loops: CDR1 DFQATT, CDR2 SNEGSKA (reference sequence). V was pared by 6 bases and J by 2 bases, with 13 bases between. This CDR3 has 13 amino acids. In DNA, the CDR3 is TGCAGTGCGACGACGACGGGGAACTATGGCTACACCTTC. It translates to CSATTTGNYGYTF.

This clonotype was seen a handful of times. The chain uses TRBV7-2 and TRBJ2-5; 8 bases are a match to TRBD2. Germline-derived CDR1 and CDR2 are SGHTA and FQGNSA. The CDR3 is made up of 15 amino acids. J lost 0 bases, V lost 1 base, and 1 base had no gene match. Written as DNA, the CDR3 is TGTGCCAGCAGCTTAGGCGGGGGGTACCAAGAGACCCAGTACTTC. Its protein product is CASSLGGGYQETQYF.

This clonotype was seen only a few times. The chain couples TRBV4-1 to TRBJ2-2; perhaps D is TRBD1 or TRBD2 (6 bases each). The CDR3 runs 17 residues. Trimming removed 0 bases from V and 9 bases from J, with 20 bases in between. Germline CDR1 reads MGHRA; CDR2 reads YSYEKL. CDR3 nucleotide sequence: TGCGCCAGCAGCCAAGATCGGAGGGGGGTTAAGAGCTGGGAGCTGTTTTTT. Translated: CASSQDRRGVKSWELFF.

This clonotype has a count of ten or more. The J gene is TRBJ1-2, the V gene TRBV20-1, with no clear D. V lost 0 bases and J 1 base, leaving 9 bases between the germline ends. The CDR3 sequence is 14 residues long. Germline CDR1 is DFQATT and CDR2 is SNEGSKA (reference sequence). In nucleotides, the CDR3 is TGCAGTGCTAGAGATTTTGGGGATAACTATGGCTACACCTTC. Its protein product is CSARDFGDNYGYTF.

V gene TRBV19 combines with J gene TRBJ1-1, with a weak D call TRBD1 (5 bases). V gave up 4 bases and J gave up 0 bases, with 9 bases separating them. Germline-derived CDR1 and CDR2 are LNHDA and SQIVND (reference sequence). CDR3 length equals 14 residues. CDR3 protein: CASSTMTVNTEAFF. The CDR3 DNA is TGTGCCAGTAGTACCATGACAGTGAACACTGAAGCTTTCTTT.

The chain is built from TRBV11-1 and TRBJ2-2; no firm D call. Germline-derived CDR1 and CDR2 are SGHAT and FQDESV (reference sequence). This CDR3 spans 16 amino acids. V was trimmed by 1 base and J by 2 bases, leaving 11 bases between them. Here the CDR3 reads CASSLGGSINTGELFF. For the CDR3, the DNA is TGTGCCAGCAGCTTAGGAGGCTCGATCAACACCGGGGAGCTGTTTTTT.

This clonotype showed up many times. This chain joins TRBV24-1 and TRBJ2-2; 7 bases match TRBD1. The J segment lost 2 bases and the V segment lost 1 base, leaving 6 bases of the junction unmatched. This CDR3 has 17 amino acids. CDR1 KGHDR and CDR2 SFDVKD come from the germline V gene. The CDR3 spells CATSDFPGQKNTGELFF. DNA of the CDR3: TGTGCCACCAGTGATTTCCCGGGACAGAAAAACACCGGGGAGCTGTTTTTT.

The chain combines TRBV29-1 with TRBJ2-2, with 10 bases identical to TRBD2. CDR1 and CDR2 from the germline V gene are SQVTM and ANQGSEA. The V gene end was trimmed by 6 bases and the J gene end by 4 bases; junction bases not matched to a gene: 8. This CDR3 has 15 residues. The CDR3 loop reads CSVGTSVGITGELFF. The CDR3 DNA follows: TGCAGCGTAGGGACTAGCGTAGGGATCACCGGGGAGCTGTTTTTT.